The 28 T cell receptor beta chains presented below share a single source sample, sequenced in a study of shared clonotypes between healthy human individuals. Clones were sequenced by immunoSEQ multiplex PCR, and TCRdb holds only the in-frame ones, with some missing. Of 2 million to 3 million clones in the sample, over 85% were seen once. What was sequenced was naive CD4+ T cells from PBMCs. Documented subset: CD45RA+ positively selected. The receptors here all came from a man between 18 and 29 years old in good health. Some clones in this sample may be carry-over from other donors' samples.

The V gene is TRBV9, the J gene TRBJ2-5, with TRBD1 as a possible D gene (5 bases). The CDR3 covers 15 residues. Germline V gene lookup returns CDR1 SGDLS and CDR2 YYNGEE. Trimming stripped 3 bases from V and 1 base from J, with 13 bases between. The CDR3 nucleotides are TGTGCCAGCAGCGCCCAGGGTACCTCCCAAGAGACCCAGTACTTC. Encoded protein: CASSAQGTSQETQYF. Using reference TRBV9 and TRBJ2-5 for the parts outside the CDR3, the full variable domain is DSGVTQTPKHLITATGQRVTLRCSPRSGDLSVYWYQQSLDQGLQFLIQYYNGEERAKGNILERFSAQQFPDLHSELNLSSLELGDSALYFCASSAQGTSQETQYFGPGTRLLVL.

The chain employs TRBV19 and TRBJ1-5; TRBD1 is a possible D gene (5 bases). Germline loops: CDR1 LNHDA, CDR2 SQIVND (reference sequence). The CDR3 loop spans 15 amino acids. The V end lost 6 bases, the J end lost 4 bases, and 16 bases lay between the germline ends. CDR3 amino acids: CASSRNPGGNQPQHF. CDR3 DNA: TGTGCCAGTAGCCGAAATCCCGGGGGGAATCAGCCCCAGCATTTT. Variable domain in full (rest from reference TRBV19 and TRBJ1-5): DGGITQSPKYLFRKEGQNVTLSCEQNLNHDAMYWYRQDPGQGLRLIYYSQIVNDFQKGDIAEGYSVSREKKESFPLTVTSAQKNPTAFYLCASSRNPGGNQPQHFGDGTRLSIL.

The chain combines TRBV15 with TRBJ2-5; D gene unclear. V was cut by 5 bases and J by 5 bases, with 9 bases left in between. This CDR3 comprises 12 residues. The germline gives CDR1 LNHNV, CDR2 YYDKDF (reference sequence). The chain's CDR3 is CATSLKGETQYF. DNA for the CDR3: TGTGCCACCAGCCTTAAAGGGGAGACCCAGTACTTC.

This chain connects TRBV28 to TRBJ2-5; a weak D match, TRBD2 (6 bases). This CDR3 has 15 residues. Trimming took off 4 bases at V and 5 bases at J, with 17 bases between the two ends. Germline-derived CDR1 and CDR2 are MDHEN and SYDVKM. The CDR3 loop is CASSSNPNRGETQYF. In DNA form, the CDR3 reads TGTGCCAGCAGTTCGAATCCCAACCGGGGGGAGACCCAGTACTTC.

The chain couples TRBV6-5 to TRBJ2-6; D call uncertain. V was cut by 0 bases and J by 0 bases, with 6 bases left in between. Germline loops: CDR1 MNHEY, CDR2 SVGAGI. The CDR3 has 16 residues. The CDR3 sequence: CASSYSYSSGANVLTF. The CDR3 bases are TGTGCCAGCAGTTACTCTTACAGCTCTGGGGCCAACGTCCTGACTTTC.

This clone appeared a single time. V gene TRBV7-6 combines with J gene TRBJ2-7, with 8 nucleotides matching TRBD2. J gave up 6 bases and V 3 bases, and 10 bases lay outside the gene matches. The CDR3 length is 15 residues. Germline loops: CDR1 SGHVS, CDR2 FNYEAQ. The CDR3 loop is CASSFGRAGVGEQYF. CDR3 bases: TGTGCCAGCAGCTTTGGCCGAGCGGGAGTAGGCGAGCAGTACTTC.

The chain uses TRBV4-1 and TRBJ2-1; D gene ambiguous. Trimming stripped 4 bases from V and 8 bases from J, with 12 bases between. Germline CDR1 reads MGHRA; CDR2 reads YSYEKL. This CDR3 is built from 13 residues. This chain's CDR3 is CASSRLLPDEQFF. CDR3 in DNA: TGCGCCAGCAGCCGGCTACTGCCGGATGAGCAGTTCTTC.

The CDR3 nucleotides are TGTGCCAGCAGCTCACTTAGCGGAAACTACAATGAGCAGTTCTTC. This gives the protein CASSSLSGNYNEQFF. The chain uses TRBV7-3 and TRBJ2-1; TRBD2 is a possible D gene (6 bases). The V and J ends lost 4 bases and 3 bases respectively, with 13 bases between them. Germline CDR1 SGHTA, CDR2 FQGTGA. This CDR3 is 15 amino acids long.

This clone was counted a few times. The chain couples TRBV28 to TRBJ1-5; possible D gene TRBD1, 5 bases. Trimming took off 7 bases at V and 5 bases at J, with 12 bases between the two ends. This CDR3 spans 13 amino acids. Germline assignment: CDR1 MDHEN and CDR2 SYDVKM. CDR3 sequence reads: CASKEGIDQPQHF. As DNA, the CDR3 is TGTGCCAGCAAGGAGGGGATCGATCAGCCCCAGCATTTT.

This rearrangement joins TRBV9 to TRBJ2-1; 11 bases fit TRBD2. The CDR3 consists of 15 residues. With 4 bases clipped from V and 5 bases from J, the junction kept 5 bases outside the gene matches. Germline V gene data show CDR1 as SGDLS and CDR2 as YYNGEE. The CDR3, as DNA: TGTGCCAGCAGCTTCCGACTAGCGGGAAACAATGAGCAGTTCTTC. It translates to CASSFRLAGNNEQFF. The variable domain in full, completed from reference TRBV9 and TRBJ2-1, reads DSGVTQTPKHLITATGQRVTLRCSPRSGDLSVYWYQQSLDQGLQFLIQYYNGEERAKGNILERFSAQQFPDLHSELNLSSLELGDSALYFCASSFRLAGNNEQFFGPGTRLTVL.

The J gene is TRBJ1-2, the V gene TRBV6-6; D is undetermined. In germline, CDR1 is MNHNY, CDR2 SVGAGI (reference sequence). The CDR3 loop spans 13 amino acids. With 8 bases removed from V and 0 bases from J, the gap between germline ends came to 10 bases. The CDR3 bases are TGTGCCAGCTCCAACCAAGCTAACTATGGCTACACCTTC. This gives the protein CASSNQANYGYTF.

The chain recombines TRBV7-8 with TRBJ1-1, with D hard to call. The CDR3 runs 14 residues. Germline V gives CDR1 SGHVS, CDR2 FQNEAQ. Trimming stripped 1 base from V and 0 bases from J, with 6 bases between. Here the CDR3 reads CASSLVILNTEAFF. As DNA, the CDR3 is TGTGCCAGCAGCTTAGTCATCCTGAACACTGAAGCTTTCTTT.

This clone appeared once. The chain couples TRBV14 to TRBJ2-2; 8 bases agree with TRBD1. Germline loops: CDR1 SGHDN, CDR2 FVKESK. The V segment lost 2 bases and the J segment 9 bases; nucleotides outside the gene matches: 8. The CDR3 loop spans 15 amino acids. The CDR3 loop is CASSQSRTGSRELFF. The DNA for the CDR3 is TGTGCCAGCAGCCAAAGTCGGACAGGGTCTAGGGAGCTGTTTTTT.

This chain joins TRBV6-1 and TRBJ2-5; D possibly corresponds to TRBD2 (5 bases). CDR1 is MNHNS and CDR2 is SASEGT in the germline V gene. V lost 5 bases to trimming and J lost 6 bases, with 13 bases between them. The CDR3 runs 13 residues. CDR3 residues: CASSNGISQTQYF. The DNA for the CDR3 is TGTGCCAGCAGTAACGGGATTAGCCAGACCCAGTACTTC.

The V and J genes are TRBV6-1 and TRBJ2-3; 8 bases match TRBD2. Germline V gene sequence: CDR1 MNHNS, CDR2 SASEGT. The CDR3 is made up of 15 amino acids. The junction had 9 bases not matched to a gene; V was cut back by 8 bases and J by 2 bases. This CDR3 is CASSRGTSYTDTQYF. CDR3 in DNA: TGTGCCAGCTCCCGAGGGACTAGTTACACAGATACGCAGTATTTT.

A remark on this clone: Other DNA sequences of this sample code for an identical CDR3. The chain is built from TRBV7-3 and TRBJ2-5, with D hard to call. The V and J ends lost 0 bases and 5 bases respectively, with 7 bases between them. Germline-derived CDR1 and CDR2 are SGHTA and FQGTGA. The CDR3 contains 13 residues. The CDR3 is CASSLTRTETQYF. The CDR3 bases are TGTGCCAGCAGCTTAACGCGGACGGAGACCCAGTACTTC.

This clone has more than one count but fewer than ten. The chain employs TRBV5-1 and TRBJ2-1; perhaps TRBD2 as D (5 bases). This CDR3 region has 14 residues. Germline V lookup: CDR1 SGHRS, CDR2 YFSETQ. Trimming stripped 1 base from V and 5 bases from J, with 10 bases between. The CDR3 reads CASSLIALDNEQFF. In nucleotides, the CDR3 is TGCGCCAGCAGCTTGATAGCGTTAGACAATGAGCAGTTCTTC.

The chain carries TRBV2 and TRBJ2-5, with 7 bases aligning to TRBD1. The trim removed 6 bases at V and 1 base at J, leaving 5 bases unmatched. This CDR3 comprises 14 residues. Germline CDR1 is SNHLY and CDR2 is FYNNEI. The CDR3 region is CASRDRDSQETQYF. For the CDR3, the DNA is TGTGCCAGCAGGGATCGGGACAGCCAAGAGACCCAGTACTTC.

The rearrangement joins TRBV29-1 to TRBJ2-7, with D perhaps matching TRBD2 (5 bases). CDR3 length equals 11 residues. Germline lookup yields CDR1 SQVTM and CDR2 ANQGSEA. Trimming took 6 bases from V and 0 from J, leaving 6 bases between them. The CDR3: CSVGISYEQYF. The CDR3 coding sequence is TGCAGCGTCGGGATCTCCTACGAGCAGTACTTC.

V is TRBV6-1 and J is TRBJ1-4, with 10 bases matching TRBD1. The CDR3 length is 14 residues. V was clipped by 2 bases and J by 10 bases; unmatched bases: 4. The germline CDR1 and CDR2 sequences are MNHNS and SASEGT. CDR3 DNA sequence: TGTGCCAGCAGTGAATGGGACAGGGGTGGAAAACTGTTTTTT. Translated, it gives CASSEWDRGGKLFF.

The chain carries TRBV28 and TRBJ1-2; D not certain. The CDR3 runs 13 residues. V was pared by 6 bases and J by 4 bases, with 12 bases between. CDR1 is MDHEN and CDR2 is SYDVKM in the germline V gene. The CDR3 DNA follows: TGTGCCAGCAGCTCAACGTCCTCCTATGGCTACACCTTC. It specifies CASSSTSSYGYTF.

V and J are TRBV2 and TRBJ2-1; D gene uncertain. CDR3 length equals 15 residues. Germline V gene data show CDR1 as SNHLY and CDR2 as FYNNEI. Trimming stripped 3 bases from V and 1 base from J, with 10 bases between. Written as DNA, the CDR3 is TGTGCCAGCAGTGAGGACGCGAGTTCCTACAATGAGCAGTTCTTC. As protein: CASSEDASSYNEQFF.

V usage is TRBV9 and J usage is TRBJ2-1; the D is unclear. Germline assignment: CDR1 SGDLS and CDR2 YYNGEE. The V gene lost 0 bases and the J gene lost 2 bases, with 6 bases spanning the gap. This CDR3 contains 14 residues. CDR3 protein: CASSVASPYNEQFF. For the CDR3, the DNA is TGTGCCAGCAGCGTAGCTAGTCCCTACAATGAGCAGTTCTTC.

The rearrangement uses TRBV4-2 and TRBJ2-1, with D unclear. The germline V gene encodes CDR1 LGHNA and CDR2 YNFKEQ. Trimming removed 0 bases at V and 2 bases at J, with 11 bases between. The CDR3 extends over 16 amino acids. The CDR3 DNA follows: TGTGCCAGCAGCCAAGATCTGCTGATCACCTACAATGAGCAGTTCTTC. Amino acids: CASSQDLLITYNEQFF.

This chain connects TRBV7-6 to TRBJ2-1, with TRBD2 as a possible D gene (6 bases). V was cut by 4 bases and J by 9 bases, with 16 bases left in between. Germline V gene data show CDR1 as SGHVS and CDR2 as FNYEAQ. The CDR3 runs to 14 residues. DNA for the CDR3: TGTGCCAGCAGCTACGGGACTCGTCGTACTGAGCAGTTCTTC. Translating it yields CASSYGTRRTEQFF.

This chain's CDR3 is CASRLGGRNNGYTF. The CDR3 DNA is TGTGCCAGCAGGCTCGGGGGAAGGAACAATGGCTACACCTTC. The chain employs TRBV6-5 and TRBJ1-2, with D possibly matching TRBD1 (5 bases). The germline CDR1 and CDR2 sequences are MNHEY and SVGAGI. The CDR3 has 14 amino acids. V was cut by 6 bases and J by 6 bases, with 17 bases left in between.

Here the CDR3 DNA reads TGTGCCAGCAGCGAGGGACAGGGAAACACCATATATTTT. It translates to CASSEGQGNTIYF. The V call is TRBV7-7, the J call TRBJ1-3, with 7 nucleotides matching TRBD1. V dropped 5 bases and J dropped 4; count of bases not matched to a gene: 2. Germline V gives CDR1 SSHAT, CDR2 FNYEAQ (reference sequence). This CDR3 region has 13 residues.

This chain uses TRBV7-8 with TRBJ1-4; TRBD1 aligns across 9 bases. The junction had 2 bases not matched to a gene; V was cut back by 3 bases and J by 6 bases. The CDR3 sequence is 14 residues long. Germline loops: CDR1 SGHVS, CDR2 FQNEAQ. CDR3 region: CASSFRDRDEKLFF. CDR3 DNA: TGTGCCAGCAGCTTCCGGGACAGGGATGAAAAACTGTTTTTT.